This T cell receptor (beta chain) stems from a study of CD8+ T cells in alopecia areata. Sequencing used cDNA as its template, made by extracting RNA and reverse transcribing it. Sequencing was performed with immunoSEQ multiplex PCR; in TCRdb, only in-frame clones are kept and a portion is missing. The data show around 97,000 clones, with 85% to 90% seen just once and roughly 11% held by the top ten. The treatment was: oral pan-JAK inhibitor, 5-10 mg twice daily. The source was CD8+ T cells sorted from blood, collected around week 30, from a patient treated with tofacitinib. The source is a human donor with alopecia areata.

The CDR3 DNA sequence: TGTGCCTGGAGTGTAGGAGGGAGTAGCGGGGAATGGGCTGATACGCAGTATTTT. Protein product: CAWSVGGSSGEWADTQYF. V is TRBV30 and J is TRBJ2-3; 8 bases are a match to TRBD2. CDR3 length: 18 amino acids. J lost 6 bases, V lost 0 bases, and 17 bases had no gene match. CDR1 is GTSNPN and CDR2 is SVGIG in the germline V gene (reference sequence).